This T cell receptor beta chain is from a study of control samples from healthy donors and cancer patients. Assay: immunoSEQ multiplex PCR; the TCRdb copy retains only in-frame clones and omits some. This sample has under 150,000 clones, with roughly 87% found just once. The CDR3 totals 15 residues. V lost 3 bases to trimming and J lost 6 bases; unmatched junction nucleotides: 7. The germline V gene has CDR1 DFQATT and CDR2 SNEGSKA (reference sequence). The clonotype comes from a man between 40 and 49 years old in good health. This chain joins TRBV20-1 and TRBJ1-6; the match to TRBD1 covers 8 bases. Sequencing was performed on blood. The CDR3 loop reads CSASRQGAGNSPLHF. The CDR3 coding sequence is TGCAGTGCTAGTCGTCAGGGGGCTGGTAATTCACCCCTCCACTTT.